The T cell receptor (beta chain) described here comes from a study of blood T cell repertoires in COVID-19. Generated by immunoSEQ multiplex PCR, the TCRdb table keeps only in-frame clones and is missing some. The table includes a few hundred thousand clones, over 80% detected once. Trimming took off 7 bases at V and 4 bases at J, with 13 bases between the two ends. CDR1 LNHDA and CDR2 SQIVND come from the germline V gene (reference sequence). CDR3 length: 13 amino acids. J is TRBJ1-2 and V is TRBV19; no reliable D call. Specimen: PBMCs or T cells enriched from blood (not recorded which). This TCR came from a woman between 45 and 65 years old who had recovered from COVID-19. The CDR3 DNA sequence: TGTGCCAGTACCTCTGGGGAGGGCTATGGCTACACCTTC. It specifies CASTSGEGYGYTF.